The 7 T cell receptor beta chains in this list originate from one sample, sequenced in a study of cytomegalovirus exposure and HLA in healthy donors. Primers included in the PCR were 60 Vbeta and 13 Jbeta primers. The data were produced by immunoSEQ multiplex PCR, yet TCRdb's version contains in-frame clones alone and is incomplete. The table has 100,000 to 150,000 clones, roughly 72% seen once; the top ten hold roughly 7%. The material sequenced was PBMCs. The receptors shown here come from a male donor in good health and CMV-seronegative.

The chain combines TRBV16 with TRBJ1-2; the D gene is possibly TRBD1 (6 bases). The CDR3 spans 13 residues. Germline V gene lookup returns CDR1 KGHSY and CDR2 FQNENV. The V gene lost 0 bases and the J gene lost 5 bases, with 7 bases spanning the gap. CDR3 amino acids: CASSQSTGYGYTF. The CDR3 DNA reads TGTGCCAGCAGCCAATCGACAGGATATGGCTACACCTTC. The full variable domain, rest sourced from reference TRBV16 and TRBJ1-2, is GEEVAQTPKHLVRGEGQKAKLYCAPIKGHSYVFWYQQVLKNEFKFLISFQNENVFDETGMPKERFSAKCLPNSPCSLEIQATKLEDSAVYFCASSQSTGYGYTFGSGTRLTVV.

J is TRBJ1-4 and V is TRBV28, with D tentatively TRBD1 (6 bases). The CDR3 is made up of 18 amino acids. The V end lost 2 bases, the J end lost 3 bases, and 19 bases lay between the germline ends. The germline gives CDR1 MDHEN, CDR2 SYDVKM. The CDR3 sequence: CASSLGQGFERANEKLFF. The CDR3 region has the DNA TGTGCCAGCAGTTTAGGGCAGGGGTTTGAGCGAGCTAATGAAAAACTGTTTTTT.

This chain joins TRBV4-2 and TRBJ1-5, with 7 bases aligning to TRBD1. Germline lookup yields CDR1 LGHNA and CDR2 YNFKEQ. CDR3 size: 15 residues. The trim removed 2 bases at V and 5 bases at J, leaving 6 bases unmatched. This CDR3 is CASSQSKTGYQPQHF. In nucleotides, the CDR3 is TGTGCCAGCAGCCAAAGCAAGACAGGGTATCAGCCCCAGCATTTT.

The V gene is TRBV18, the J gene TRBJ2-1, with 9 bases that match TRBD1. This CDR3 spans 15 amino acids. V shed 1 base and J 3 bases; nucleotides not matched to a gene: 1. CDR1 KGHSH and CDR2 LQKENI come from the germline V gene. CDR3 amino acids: CASSPRTGDYNEQFF. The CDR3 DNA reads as TGTGCCAGCTCACCACGGACAGGGGACTACAATGAGCAGTTCTTC.

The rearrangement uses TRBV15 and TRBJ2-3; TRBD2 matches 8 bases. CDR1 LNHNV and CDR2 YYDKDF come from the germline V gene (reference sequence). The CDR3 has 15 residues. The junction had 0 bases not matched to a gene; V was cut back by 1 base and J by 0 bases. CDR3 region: CATSRVAGSTDTQYF. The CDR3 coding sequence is TGTGCCACCAGCAGAGTAGCGGGAAGCACAGATACGCAGTATTTT. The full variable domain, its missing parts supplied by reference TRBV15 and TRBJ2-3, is DAMVIQNPRYQVTQFGKPVTLSCSQTLNHNVMYWYQQKSSQAPKLLFHYYDKDFNNEADTPDNFQSRRPNTSFCFLDIRSPGLGDTAMYLCATSRVAGSTDTQYFGPGTRLTVL.

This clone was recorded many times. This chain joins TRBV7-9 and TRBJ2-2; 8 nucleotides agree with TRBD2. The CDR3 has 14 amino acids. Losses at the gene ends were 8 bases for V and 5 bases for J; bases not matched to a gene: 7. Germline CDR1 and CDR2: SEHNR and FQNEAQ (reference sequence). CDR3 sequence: CASYGTSETGELFF. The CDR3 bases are TGTGCCAGCTACGGGACTAGTGAAACCGGGGAGCTGTTTTTT. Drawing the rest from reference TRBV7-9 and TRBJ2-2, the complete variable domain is DTGVSQNPRHKITKRGQNVTFRCDPISEHNRLYWYRQTLGQGPEFLTYFQNEAQLEKSRLLSDRFSAERPKGSFSTLEIQRTEQGDSAMYLCASYGTSETGELFFGEGSRLTVL.

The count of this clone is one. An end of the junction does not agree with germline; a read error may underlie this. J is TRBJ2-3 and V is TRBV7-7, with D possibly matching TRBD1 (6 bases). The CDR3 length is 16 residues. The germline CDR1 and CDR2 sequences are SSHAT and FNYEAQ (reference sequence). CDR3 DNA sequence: TGTGCTAGCAGCCCTCTCCTGGGGGCCCGGACAGATACGCAGTATTTT. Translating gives CASSPLLGARTDTQYF.